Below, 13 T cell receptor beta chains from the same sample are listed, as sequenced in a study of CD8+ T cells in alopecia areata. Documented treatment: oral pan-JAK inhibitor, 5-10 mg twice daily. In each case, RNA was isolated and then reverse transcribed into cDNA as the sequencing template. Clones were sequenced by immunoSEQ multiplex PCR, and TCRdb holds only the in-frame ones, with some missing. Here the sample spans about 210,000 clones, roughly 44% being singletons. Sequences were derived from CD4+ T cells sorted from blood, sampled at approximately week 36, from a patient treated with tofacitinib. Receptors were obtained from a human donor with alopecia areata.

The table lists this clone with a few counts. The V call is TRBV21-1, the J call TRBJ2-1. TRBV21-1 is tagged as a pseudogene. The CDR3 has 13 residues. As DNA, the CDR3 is TGTGCCAGCAGCACCTCCCCAGGGAGTGAGCAGTTCTTC. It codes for CASSTSPGSEQFF.

The CDR3 here is CAWTAGGTGEQYF. In DNA form, the CDR3 reads TGTGCCTGGACAGCAGGGGGCACGGGCGAGCAGTACTTC. The gene calls are TRBV30 and TRBJ2-7; 8 positions match TRBD1. The V gene's germline CDR1 is GTSNPN and CDR2 SVGIG (reference sequence). The CDR3 is 13 amino acids. The trim removed 4 bases at V and 6 bases at J, leaving 8 bases unmatched.

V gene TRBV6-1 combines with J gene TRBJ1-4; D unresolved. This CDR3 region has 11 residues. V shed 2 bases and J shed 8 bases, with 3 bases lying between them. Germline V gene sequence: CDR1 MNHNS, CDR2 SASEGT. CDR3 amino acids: CASSEPEKLFF. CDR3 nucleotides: TGTGCCAGCAGTGAACCGGAAAAACTGTTTTTT.

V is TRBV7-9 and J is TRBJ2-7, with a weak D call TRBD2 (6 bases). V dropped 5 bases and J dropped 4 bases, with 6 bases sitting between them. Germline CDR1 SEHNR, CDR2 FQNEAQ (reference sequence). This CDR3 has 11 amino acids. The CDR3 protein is CASSRGYEQYF. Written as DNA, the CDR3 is TGTGCCAGCAGCCGGGGGTACGAGCAGTACTTC.

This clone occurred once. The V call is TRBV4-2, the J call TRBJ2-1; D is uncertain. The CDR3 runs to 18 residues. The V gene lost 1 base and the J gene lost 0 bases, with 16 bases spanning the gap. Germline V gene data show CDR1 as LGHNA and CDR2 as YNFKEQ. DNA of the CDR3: TGTGCCAGCAGCCAAGCCCGGGCCACACTTAGCTCCTACAATGAGCAGTTCTTC. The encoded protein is CASSQARATLSSYNEQFF.

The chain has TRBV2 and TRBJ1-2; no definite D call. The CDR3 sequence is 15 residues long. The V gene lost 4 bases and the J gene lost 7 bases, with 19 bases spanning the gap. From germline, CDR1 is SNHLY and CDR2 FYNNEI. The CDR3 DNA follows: TGTGCCAGCAGTGTTAGGGTGGAAGCTGGAGGTGGCTACACCTTC. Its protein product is CASSVRVEAGGGYTF.

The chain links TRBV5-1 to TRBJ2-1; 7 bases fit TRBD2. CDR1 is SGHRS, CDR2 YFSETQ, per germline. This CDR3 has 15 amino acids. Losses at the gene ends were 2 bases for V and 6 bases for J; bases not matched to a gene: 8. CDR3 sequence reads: CASSFVGGDFNEQFF. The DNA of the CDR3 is TGCGCCAGCAGCTTTGTGGGAGGGGACTTCAATGAGCAGTTCTTC.

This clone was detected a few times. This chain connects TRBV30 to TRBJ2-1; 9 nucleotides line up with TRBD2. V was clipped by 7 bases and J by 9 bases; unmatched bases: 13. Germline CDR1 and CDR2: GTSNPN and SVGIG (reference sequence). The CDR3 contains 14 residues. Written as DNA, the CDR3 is TGTGCCTCGAGGCGGGAGGGCCTCTTCGGTGAGCAGTTCTTC. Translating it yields CASRREGLFGEQFF.

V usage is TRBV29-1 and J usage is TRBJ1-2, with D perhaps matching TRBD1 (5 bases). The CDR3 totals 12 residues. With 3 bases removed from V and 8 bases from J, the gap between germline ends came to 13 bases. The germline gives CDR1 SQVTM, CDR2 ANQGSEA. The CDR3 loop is CSVERRGDGYTF. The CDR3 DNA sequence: TGCAGCGTTGAGCGGAGGGGTGACGGCTACACCTTC.

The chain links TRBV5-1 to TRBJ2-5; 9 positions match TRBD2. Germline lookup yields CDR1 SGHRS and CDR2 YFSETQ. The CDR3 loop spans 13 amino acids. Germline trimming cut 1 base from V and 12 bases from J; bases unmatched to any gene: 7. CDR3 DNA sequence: TGCGCCAGCAGCTTGAATTTAGCGGGAGAGAAGTACTTC. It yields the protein CASSLNLAGEKYF.

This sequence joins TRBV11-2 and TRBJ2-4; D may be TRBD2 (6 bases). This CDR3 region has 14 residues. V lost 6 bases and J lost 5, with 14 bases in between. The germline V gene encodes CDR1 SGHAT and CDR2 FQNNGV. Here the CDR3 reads CASRQRAQENIQYF. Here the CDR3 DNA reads TGTGCCAGCAGGCAGCGGGCCCAAGAAAACATTCAGTACTTC.

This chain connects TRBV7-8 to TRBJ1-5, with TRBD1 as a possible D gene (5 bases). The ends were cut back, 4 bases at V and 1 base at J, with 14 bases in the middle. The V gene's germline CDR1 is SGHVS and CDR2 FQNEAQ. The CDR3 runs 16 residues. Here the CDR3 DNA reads TGTGCCAGCAGCTCTCGGACCCGGGGCAGCAATCAGCCCCAGCATTTT. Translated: CASSSRTRGSNQPQHF.

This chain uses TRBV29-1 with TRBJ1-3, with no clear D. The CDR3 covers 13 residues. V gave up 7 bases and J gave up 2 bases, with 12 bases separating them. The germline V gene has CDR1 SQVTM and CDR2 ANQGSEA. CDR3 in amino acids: CSALRVAGNTIYF. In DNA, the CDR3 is TGCAGCGCTCTTCGGGTAGCTGGAAACACCATATATTTT.